A single sample is the source of the 14 T cell receptor beta chains below, sequenced in a study of technical replicates of blood from a few donors. Repertoires were generated with immunoSEQ multiplex PCR, while TCRdb's copy carries only in-frame clones and drops some. The data contain fewer than 85,000 clones, around 96% of them singletons. Sequencing was performed on T cells isolated from PBMCs. The receptor source for this set is a human donor in good health.

The chain has TRBV2 and TRBJ1-4, with a possible D match to TRBD1 (6 bases). Per the germline V gene, CDR1 is SNHLY and CDR2 is FYNNEI. This CDR3 comprises 14 residues. V was shortened by 8 bases and J by 7 bases, with 17 bases between the two germline ends. The CDR3 sequence: CASHYRADREKLFF. The CDR3 DNA is TGTGCCAGCCATTACAGGGCCGACCGTGAAAAACTGTTTTTT.

This rearrangement joins TRBV5-4 to TRBJ2-1, with 10 bases aligning to TRBD1. The junction had 16 bases not matched to a gene; V was cut back by 0 bases and J by 7 bases. The CDR3 consists of 19 residues. Germline assignment: CDR1 SGHNT and CDR2 YYREEE (reference sequence). CDR3 loop: CASSLGKKSWTGGMNEQFF. In DNA form, the CDR3 reads TGTGCCAGCAGCTTGGGAAAAAAGTCTTGGACAGGGGGAATGAATGAGCAGTTCTTC. Full variable domain (remainder filled in from reference TRBV5-4 and TRBJ2-1): ETGVTQSPTHLIKTRGQQVTLRCSSQSGHNTVSWYQQALGQGPQFIFQYYREEENGRGNFPPRFSGLQFPNYSSELNVNALELDDSALYLCASSLGKKSWTGGMNEQFFGPGTRLTVL.

The chain has TRBV7-2 and TRBJ1-5, with D unresolved. The germline gives CDR1 SGHTA, CDR2 FQGNSA. V lost 5 bases and J lost 0, with 11 bases in between. The length of the CDR3 is 15 residues. In DNA, the CDR3 is TGTGCCAGCAGCCAACAGTGGAATAGCAATCAGCCCCAGCATTTT. It yields the protein CASSQQWNSNQPQHF.

This chain joins TRBV25-1 and TRBJ1-1; 10 bases fit TRBD1. There are 15 residues in the CDR3. Germline V gene sequence: CDR1 MGHDK, CDR2 SYGVNS. V was pared by 1 base and J by 4 bases, with 3 bases of the junction left unmatched. The DNA of the CDR3 is TGTGCCAGCAGTGAATCCCGGGACAGGGGCACTGAAGCTTTCTTT. As protein: CASSESRDRGTEAFF. Together with reference TRBV25-1 and TRBJ1-1, the CDR3 gives the full variable domain: EADIYQTPRYLVIGTGKKITLECSQTMGHDKMYWYQQDPGMELHLIHYSYGVNSTEKGDLSSESTVSRIRTEHFPLTLESARPSHTSQYLCASSESRDRGTEAFFGQGTRLTVV.

The genes are TRBV7-2 and TRBJ2-5; a possible D gene is TRBD1 (7 bases). The germline CDR1 and CDR2 sequences are SGHTA and FQGNSA. The V and J ends lost 4 bases and 5 bases respectively, with 11 bases between them. The CDR3 runs 13 residues. In DNA form, the CDR3 reads TGTGCCAGCAGCTCCAGGGGGGAGGAGACCCAGTACTTC. It yields the protein CASSSRGEETQYF. Filled out from reference TRBV7-2 and TRBJ2-5, the complete variable domain reads GAGVSQSPSNKVTEKGKDVELRCDPISGHTALYWYRQSLGQGLEFLIYFQGNSAPDKSGLPSDRFSAERTGGSVSTLTIQRTQQEDSAVYLCASSSRGEETQYFGPGTRLLVL.

The chain carries TRBV7-9 and TRBJ2-1; no clear D gene. V was trimmed by 4 bases and J by 8 bases, leaving 15 bases between them. This CDR3 has 14 amino acids. CDR1 and CDR2 (germline): SEHNR, FQNEAQ (reference sequence). In DNA, the CDR3 is TGTGCCAGCAGCTCCCTGGGCAGAGTGGATGAGCAGTTCTTC. Translation gives CASSSLGRVDEQFF.

The V call is TRBV4-1, the J call TRBJ2-3; the D gene is possibly TRBD1 (5 bases). V was pared by 4 bases and J by 1 base, with 18 bases between. CDR3 length: 17 amino acids. The germline V gene encodes CDR1 MGHRA and CDR2 YSYEKL. The CDR3 spells CASSRHEQVFGTDTQYF. CDR3 nucleotides: TGCGCCAGCAGCCGCCATGAACAGGTCTTTGGCACAGATACGCAGTATTTT.

The chain combines TRBV6-5 with TRBJ1-3; 8 positions agree with TRBD1. Germline lookup yields CDR1 MNHEY and CDR2 SVGAGI. V shed 6 bases and J 0 bases; nucleotides not matched to a gene: 4. This CDR3 has 15 residues. CDR3 sequence: CASSRTGLSGNTIYF. Written as DNA, the CDR3 is TGTGCCAGCAGCAGGACAGGGCTCTCTGGAAACACCATATATTTT.

This chain links TRBV28 with TRBJ1-5; unclear D gene. Germline lookup yields CDR1 MDHEN and CDR2 SYDVKM. The CDR3 spans 14 residues. Trimming took 2 bases from V and 4 from J, leaving 9 bases between them. CDR3 amino acids: CASSLLNWNQPQHF. CDR3 DNA: TGTGCCAGCAGTTTACTAAACTGGAATCAGCCCCAGCATTTT.

The J gene is TRBJ2-1, the V gene TRBV29-1; the match to TRBD1 covers 8 bases. Per germline, CDR1 SQVTM and CDR2 ANQGSEA. V gave up 4 bases and J gave up 6 bases; unmatched junction bases: 2. The CDR3 loop spans 12 amino acids. In nucleotides, the CDR3 is TGCAGCGTTGGACAGGGGATCAATGAGCAGTTCTTC. It specifies CSVGQGINEQFF.

J is TRBJ1-1 and V is TRBV29-1; D unresolved. This CDR3 is 10 amino acids long. Germline V gene lookup returns CDR1 SQVTM and CDR2 ANQGSEA. Trimming left V 8 bases short and J 0 bases short, with 4 bases between. Written as DNA, the CDR3 is TGCAGCATTATGAACACTGAAGCTTTCTTT. Translation gives CSIMNTEAFF.

This rearrangement joins TRBV7-8 to TRBJ2-1; TRBD2 matches at 10 bases. The germline V gene has CDR1 SGHVS and CDR2 FQNEAQ. This CDR3 comprises 15 residues. With V trimmed by 5 bases and J by 7 bases, 8 bases remained unmatched. The CDR3 here is CASSPTSGTENEQFF. CDR3 nucleotide sequence: TGTGCCAGCAGCCCCACTAGCGGGACAGAGAATGAGCAGTTCTTC. Full variable domain (outside the CDR3, taken from reference TRBV7-8 and TRBJ2-1): GAGVSQSPRYKVAKRGQDVALRCDPISGHVSLFWYQQALGQGPEFLTYFQNEAQLDKSGLPSDRFFAERPEGSVSTLKIQRTQQEDSAVYLCASSPTSGTENEQFFGPGTRLTVL.

This clone has a single count. The same CDR3 arises from other DNA sequences in this sample as well. V gene TRBV2 combines with J gene TRBJ2-7; 8 bases line up with TRBD1. J gave up 3 bases and V 7 bases, and 5 bases lay outside the gene matches. The CDR3 has 13 residues. Germline V gene lookup returns CDR1 SNHLY and CDR2 FYNNEI. The CDR3, as DNA: TGTGCCAGCAATAGAGACAGGGGCTACGAGCAGTACTTC. Encoded protein: CASNRDRGYEQYF.

This chain joins TRBV9 and TRBJ2-7; the match to TRBD2 covers 11 bases. After removal of 0 bases from V and 7 bases from J, the junction contained 12 bases not matched to a gene. Germline assignment: CDR1 SGDLS and CDR2 YYNGEE. The CDR3 sequence is 17 residues long. The CDR3 reads CASSVEASGRRESEQYF. The CDR3 DNA reads TGTGCCAGCAGCGTAGAGGCTAGCGGGAGGAGGGAATCAGAGCAGTACTTC.